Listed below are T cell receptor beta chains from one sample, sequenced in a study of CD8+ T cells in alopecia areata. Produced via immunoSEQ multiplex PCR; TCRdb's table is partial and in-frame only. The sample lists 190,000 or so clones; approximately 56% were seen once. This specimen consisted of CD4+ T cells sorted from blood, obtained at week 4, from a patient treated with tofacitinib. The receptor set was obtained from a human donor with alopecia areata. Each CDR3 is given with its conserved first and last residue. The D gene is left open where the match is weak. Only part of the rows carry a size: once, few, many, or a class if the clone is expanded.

CDR3 protein: CASSQSGGRDLHF
CDR3 DNA: TGTGCCAGCAGCCAGTCCGGCGGGCGCGACCTCCACTTT
V gene: TRBV4-2
D gene: .
clone size: .
J gene: TRBJ1-6

CDR3 protein: CASSEALQVGELFF
CDR3 DNA: TGTGCCAGCAGTGAAGCGCTTCAGGTCGGGGAGCTGTTTTTT
V gene: TRBV2
D gene: .
clone size: .
J gene: TRBJ2-2

CDR3 protein: CASSSPPGPDYGYTF
CDR3 DNA: TGTGCCAGCAGTTCCCCCCCCGGGCCGGACTATGGCTACACCTTC
V gene: TRBV7-9
D gene: .
clone size: few
J gene: TRBJ1-2

CDR3 protein: CASRDRDNQPQHF
CDR3 DNA: TGTGCCAGCCGGGACAGGGACAATCAGCCCCAGCACTTT
V gene: TRBV10-3
D gene: TRBD1
clone size: .
J gene: TRBJ1-5

CDR3 protein: CASRPTGRTGELFF
CDR3 DNA: TGTGCCAGCAGGCCCACCGGGCGCACCGGGGAGCTGTTTTTT
V gene: TRBV7-3
D gene: .
clone size: .
J gene: TRBJ2-2

CDR3 protein: CASSPQTVPGGYTF
CDR3 DNA: TGTGCCAGCAGCCCGCAGACAGTGCCGGGTGGCTACACCTTC
V gene: TRBV7-9
D gene: .
clone size: .
J gene: TRBJ1-2

CDR3 protein: CAWSAATNEKLFF
CDR3 DNA: TGTGCCTGGAGTGCAGCAACTAATGAAAAACTGTTTTTT
V gene: TRBV30
D gene: .
clone size: .
J gene: TRBJ1-4

CDR3 protein: CAWSTTRNTIYF
CDR3 DNA: TGTGCCTGGAGTACTACCAGAAACACCATATATTTT
V gene: TRBV30
D gene: .
clone size: once
J gene: TRBJ1-3

CDR3 protein: CASTPRRGGPGEQFF
CDR3 DNA: TGTGCCAGCACGCCCCGGCGGGGGGGCCCGGGTGAGCAGTTCTTC
V gene: TRBV6-5
D gene: TRBD2
clone size: .
J gene: TRBJ2-1

CDR3 protein: CASSSQYGQPQHF
CDR3 DNA: TGTGCCAGCAGTTCCCAGTATGGTCAGCCCCAGCATTTT
V gene: TRBV28
D gene: .
clone size: few
J gene: TRBJ1-5

CDR3 protein: CSVEAGFMGTEAFF
CDR3 DNA: TGCAGCGTTGAGGCGGGCTTCATGGGCACTGAAGCTTTCTTT
V gene: TRBV29-1
D gene: .
clone size: .
J gene: TRBJ1-1

CDR3 protein: CASSAPGLDQYF
CDR3 DNA: TGTGCCAGCAGTGCTCCGGGACTAGACCAGTACTTC
V gene: TRBV28
D gene: TRBD2
clone size: .
J gene: TRBJ2-5

CDR3 protein: CATSSVRGFSGNTIYF
CDR3 DNA: TGTGCCACCAGCAGCGTCCGGGGTTTCTCTGGAAACACCATATATTTT
V gene: TRBV15
D gene: .
clone size: .
J gene: TRBJ1-3

CDR3 protein: CASLHSGANVLTF
CDR3 DNA: TGTGCCAGCCTCCACTCTGGGGCCAACGTCCTGACTTTC
V gene: TRBV28
D gene: .
clone size: few
J gene: TRBJ2-6

CDR3 protein: CASSLVGGYNEQFF
CDR3 DNA: TGTGCCAGCAGCTTAGTCGGGGGGTACAATGAGCAGTTCTTC
V gene: TRBV7-6
D gene: TRBD2
clone size: .
J gene: TRBJ2-1

CDR3 protein: CASSPGGGGTIETQYF
CDR3 DNA: TGTGCCAGCAGCCCGGGGGGCGGGGGGACCATAGAGACCCAGTACTTC
V gene: TRBV7-2
D gene: TRBD2
clone size: few
J gene: TRBJ2-5

CDR3 protein: CASSRAIEETQYF
CDR3 DNA: TGTGCCAGCAGCCGAGCCATAGAAGAGACCCAGTACTTC
V gene: TRBV4-2
D gene: .
clone size: .
J gene: TRBJ2-5

CDR3 protein: CAWSVRYTGELFF
CDR3 DNA: TGTGCCTGGAGTGTTCGGTACACCGGGGAGCTGTTTTTT
V gene: TRBV30
D gene: .
clone size: few
J gene: TRBJ2-2

CDR3 protein: CASKEYAGGKRTQYF
CDR3 DNA: TGTGCCAGCAAAGAGTATGCGGGGGGGAAGAGGACCCAGTACTTC
V gene: TRBV2
D gene: TRBD2
clone size: few
J gene: TRBJ2-5

CDR3 protein: CAWSVSLQNQPQHF
CDR3 DNA: TGTGCCTGGAGTGTATCCCTCCAGAACCAGCCCCAGCATTTT
V gene: TRBV30
D gene: .
clone size: .
J gene: TRBJ1-5

CDR3 protein: CASSRPDNTYEQYF
CDR3 DNA: TGCGCCAGCAGCCGCCCGGACAACACTTACGAGCAGTACTTC
V gene: TRBV5-1
D gene: .
clone size: few
J gene: TRBJ2-7

CDR3 protein: CSALHGTYEQYF
CDR3 DNA: TGCAGCGCCCTCCATGGGACCTACGAGCAGTACTTC
V gene: TRBV29-1
D gene: .
clone size: .
J gene: TRBJ2-7

CDR3 protein: CASKERAYYGYTF
CDR3 DNA: TGTGCCAGCAAGGAGCGAGCTTACTATGGCTACACCTTC
V gene: TRBV6-1
D gene: .
clone size: .
J gene: TRBJ1-2

CDR3 protein: CASSQSAKNTEAFF
CDR3 DNA: TGTGCCAGCTCCCAATCAGCCAAGAACACTGAAGCTTTCTTT
V gene: TRBV5-4
D gene: .
clone size: .
J gene: TRBJ1-1

CDR3 protein: CASSGDAQPQHF
CDR3 DNA: TGTGCCAGCAGCGGGGACGCTCAGCCCCAGCATTTT
V gene: TRBV5-6
D gene: .
clone size: .
J gene: TRBJ1-5

CDR3 protein: CAWSVMGDTQYF
CDR3 DNA: TGTGCCTGGAGTGTAATGGGAGATACGCAGTATTTT
V gene: TRBV30
D gene: .
clone size: .
J gene: TRBJ2-3

CDR3 protein: CSVEGIISGKIYTF
CDR3 DNA: TGCAGCGTTGAAGGAATAATCTCTGGGAAGATCTACACCTTC
V gene: TRBV29-1
D gene: .
clone size: .
J gene: TRBJ1-2

CDR3 protein: CASSGISYEQYF
CDR3 DNA: TGTGCCAGCAGTGGAATTTCCTACGAGCAGTACTTC
V gene: TRBV6-5
D gene: .
clone size: .
J gene: TRBJ2-7

CDR3 protein: CASKTLTNEKLFF
CDR3 DNA: TGTGCCAGCAAGACACTCACTAATGAAAAACTGTTTTTT
V gene: TRBV6-5
D gene: .
clone size: .
J gene: TRBJ1-4

CDR3 protein: CASSIGGTGRETQYF
CDR3 DNA: TGTGCCAGTAGTATAGGGGGGACAGGCCGAGAGACCCAGTACTTC
V gene: TRBV19
D gene: TRBD1
clone size: .
J gene: TRBJ2-5

CDR3 protein: CASSDQRGLSYEQYF
CDR3 DNA: TGCGCCAGCAGCGACCAGCGGGGTCTCTCCTACGAGCAGTACTTC
V gene: TRBV5-1
D gene: TRBD2
clone size: .
J gene: TRBJ2-7

CDR3 protein: CACCRGAGETQYF
CDR3 DNA: TGTGCCTGCTGCCGGGGGGCAGGGGAGACCCAGTACTTC
V gene: TRBV30
D gene: .
clone size: .
J gene: TRBJ2-5

CDR3 protein: CASSEQGNSPLHF
CDR3 DNA: TGTGCCAGCAGTGAACAGGGAAATTCACCCCTCCACTTT
V gene: TRBV6-1
D gene: .
clone size: once
J gene: TRBJ1-6

CDR3 protein: CASSLEGADYGYTF
CDR3 DNA: TGCGCCAGCAGCTTGGAGGGGGCGGACTATGGCTACACCTTC
V gene: TRBV5-1
D gene: TRBD1
clone size: .
J gene: TRBJ1-2

CDR3 protein: CASSPRPRGGRYNEQFF
CDR3 DNA: TGTGCCAGTAGTCCGCGCCCGCGGGGGGGCCGGTACAATGAGCAGTTCTTC
V gene: TRBV19
D gene: TRBD2
clone size: .
J gene: TRBJ2-1

CDR3 protein: CAWSGTSNTGELFF
CDR3 DNA: TGTGCCTGGAGCGGGACATCGAACACCGGGGAGCTGTTTTTT
V gene: TRBV30
D gene: .
clone size: few
J gene: TRBJ2-2

CDR3 protein: CASSARDRGTGYTF
CDR3 DNA: TGCGCCAGCAGCGCCCGGGACAGGGGAACTGGCTACACCTTC
V gene: TRBV4-1
D gene: TRBD1
clone size: .
J gene: TRBJ1-2

CDR3 protein: CATSRSPVETQYF
CDR3 DNA: TGTGCCACCAGCAGATCCCCCGTGGAGACCCAGTACTTC
V gene: TRBV15
D gene: .
clone size: few
J gene: TRBJ2-5

CDR3 protein: CAWRGGPGETQYF
CDR3 DNA: TGTGCCTGGAGGGGGGGGCCGGGAGAGACCCAGTACTTC
V gene: TRBV30
D gene: .
clone size: .
J gene: TRBJ2-5

CDR3 protein: CASSLLGDEQFF
CDR3 DNA: TGTGCCAGCAGTTTACTAGGCGATGAGCAGTTCTTC
V gene: TRBV27
D gene: .
clone size: .
J gene: TRBJ2-1

CDR3 protein: CASSLISGANVLTF
CDR3 DNA: TGTGCCAGCAGTCTTATCTCTGGGGCCAACGTCCTGACTTTC
V gene: TRBV27
D gene: .
clone size: few
J gene: TRBJ2-6

CDR3 protein: CASSDAPGTRMYPDTQYF
CDR3 DNA: TGTGCCAGCAGTGACGCCCCCGGGACTAGGATGTACCCAGATACGCAGTATTTT
V gene: TRBV25-1
D gene: TRBD2
clone size: .
J gene: TRBJ2-3